A selection of T cell receptor beta chains follows, all from one sample in a study of early T cells in non-severe SARS-CoV-2 infection. TCRdb re-analysed the 5' RACE reads in MiXCR, keeping a single row per CDR3 protein. This sample carries about 23,000 distinct CDR3 sequences, nearly 5.5% of them seen once, and the ten largest clones take approximately 12%. The source material was whole blood. These receptor sequences come from an adult who was a healthcare worker with PCR-confirmed SARS-CoV-2 infection or an uninfected control (not recorded which). CDR3s include the opening cysteine and the closing phenylalanine or tryptophan. A D gene is named only where the DNA matches it firmly. Clone size is shown for a subset of rows, as once, few, many or a class of expanded clone.

TRBV5-6,medium-sized,TRBJ2-3,NA,CASSLGDTQYF,TGTGCCAGCAGCTTGGGAGACACGCAGTATTTT
TRBV29-1,many,TRBJ2-2,NA,CSVEVTTNTGELFF,TGCAGCGTTGAAGTCACAACGAACACCGGGGAGCTGTTTTTT
TRBV11-2,many,TRBJ2-3,TRBD2,CASSFRHRAPSGATDTQYF,TGTGCCAGCAGCTTCAGGCACCGGGCTCCAAGCGGGGCCACAGATACGCAGTATTTT
TRBV10-3,many,TRBJ1-6,NA,CAIRDVSAYNSPLHF,TGTGCCATCAGGGACGTATCGGCCTATAATTCACCCCTCCACTTT
TRBV5-4,many,TRBJ1-4,NA,CASSLVLEWEKLFF,TGTGCCAGCAGCTTGGTCCTGGAATGGGAAAAACTGTTTTTT
TRBV27,many,TRBJ1-1,NA,CASSPLDGLRRDTEAFF,TGTGCCAGCAGTCCCCTCGACGGGTTACGACGAGACACTGAAGCTTTCTTT
TRBV6-6,many,TRBJ1-5,NA,CASTIRDNQPQHF,TGTGCCAGCACCATTAGGGACAATCAGCCCCAGCATTTT
TRBV29-1,many,TRBJ2-6,NA,CSVLITGANVLTF,TGCAGCGTTCTCATAACTGGGGCCAACGTCCTGACTTTC
TRBV2,few,TRBJ2-6,NA,CASSEQHSGANVLTF,TGTGCCAGCAGTGAACAGCACTCTGGGGCCAACGTCCTGACTTTC
TRBV30,NA,TRBJ2-3,TRBD2,CAWSSGLAGTDTQYF,TGTGCCTGGAGTTCCGGGCTAGCGGGCACAGATACGCAGTATTTT
TRBV5-1,NA,TRBJ2-3,NA,CTSSQIADTQYF,TGCACCAGCAGCCAAATAGCGGATACGCAGTATTTT
TRBV7-6,few,TRBJ2-2,NA,CASSPTDTNTGELFF,TGTGCCAGCAGCCCGACAGATACAAACACCGGGGAGCTGTTTTTT
TRBV20-1,many,TRBJ1-6,NA,CSARDRGVRSPLHF,TGCAGTGCTAGAGATAGAGGGGTCCGGTCACCCCTCCACTTT
TRBV9,many,TRBJ2-1,NA,CASSVTALSYNEQFF,TGTGCCAGCAGCGTAACAGCTTTAAGCTACAATGAGCAGTTCTTC
TRBV7-8,many,TRBJ1-1,NA,CASSLVRFLRNTEAFF,TGTGCCAGCAGCTTAGTTCGGTTCCTAAGGAACACTGAAGCTTTCTTT
TRBV28,many,TRBJ1-5,TRBD1,CASSRQGAWNQPQHF,TGTGCCAGCAGTCGGCAGGGGGCTTGGAATCAGCCCCAGCATTTT
TRBV12-3/TRBV12-4,NA,TRBJ2-2,NA,CASSSSDRPTGELFF,NA
TRBV12-3/TRBV12-4,medium-sized,TRBJ1-4,NA,CASSADGNEKLFF,TGTGCCAGCAGTGCGGACGGTAATGAAAAACTGTTTTTT
TRBV19,NA,TRBJ1-4,NA,CASSRRDPSKEKLFF,TGTGCCAGTAGTAGGAGGGACCCTTCCAAGGAAAAACTGTTTTTT
TRBV29-1,many,TRBJ1-1,NA,CSVYVTPNTEAFF,TGCAGCGTCTACGTGACCCCGAACACTGAAGCTTTCTTT
TRBV11-2,many,TRBJ2-5,NA,CASSLQELEETQYF,TGTGCCAGCAGCTTACAGGAACTCGAAGAGACCCAGTACTTC
TRBV5-6,medium-sized,TRBJ2-7,NA,CASSLGSNYGSYEQYF,TGTGCCAGCAGCTTGGGGTCTAACTACGGCTCCTACGAGCAGTACTTC
TRBV29-1,NA,TRBJ1-2,NA,CSVDQGWEYGYTF,TGCAGCGTTGACCAGGGATGGGAGTATGGCTACACCTTC
TRBV7-2,many,TRBJ1-4,NA,CASSSRSSTNEKLFF,TGTGCCAGCAGCTCCCGGTCTTCAACTAATGAAAAACTGTTTTTT
TRBV7-9,many,TRBJ2-2,TRBD1,CASSLTGDGGELFF,TGTGCCAGCAGCCTGACAGGGGACGGCGGGGAGCTGTTTTTT
TRBV20-1,medium-sized,TRBJ1-1,TRBD1,CSASRGPDTEAFF,TGCAGTGCTAGCAGGGGGCCTGACACTGAAGCTTTCTTT
TRBV30,few,TRBJ2-1,NA,CAWSPPEGEQFF,TGTGCCTGGAGCCCGCCGGAGGGCGAGCAGTTCTTC
TRBV20-1,few,TRBJ2-7,NA,CSAGMTGHPFAYEQYF,TGCAGTGCTGGGATGACGGGACACCCTTTTGCCTACGAGCAGTACTTC
TRBV7-2,NA,TRBJ1-1,TRBD1,CASSLWTGGMNTEAFF,TGTGCCAGCAGCCTCTGGACAGGGGGCATGAACACTGAAGCTTTCTTT
TRBV20-1,NA,TRBJ2-3,TRBD2,CSAALVLAARTDTQYF,TGCAGTGCTGCCCTGGTCCTAGCGGCCCGCACAGATACGCAGTATTTT
TRBV7-2,many,TRBJ1-2,NA,CASSLGPGSHYGYTF,TGTGCCAGCAGCTTAGGCCCAGGGAGCCACTATGGCTACACCTTC
TRBV25-1,NA,TRBJ2-7,NA,CASSESPGGSYEQYF,TGTGCCAGCAGTGAATCGCCAGGAGGGTCCTACGAGCAGTACTTC
TRBV6-5,NA,TRBJ1-1,TRBD1,CASRTGLNTEAFF,TGTGCCAGCAGGACAGGGTTGAACACTGAAGCTTTCTTT
TRBV27,many,TRBJ2-1,NA,CASSFQGSSYNEQFF,TGTGCCAGCAGTTTCCAAGGGTCCTCCTACAATGAGCAGTTCTTC
TRBV18,many,TRBJ2-1,NA,CASSPGQIRYNEQFF,TGTGCCAGCTCACCAGGGCAGATTCGATACAATGAGCAGTTCTTC
TRBV3-2,many,TRBJ1-6,NA,CASRLQNSPLHF,TGTGCCAGCAGGTTACAGAATTCACCCCTCCACTTT
TRBV6-5,many,TRBJ2-5,TRBD1,CASSYRRQGAGQETQYF,TGTGCCAGCAGTTACCGGCGACAGGGGGCTGGCCAAGAGACCCAGTACTTC
TRBV3-1,NA,TRBJ2-3,NA,CASSQASASVDTQYF,TGTGCCAGCAGCCAAGCATCGGCTAGCGTGGATACGCAGTATTTT
TRBV12-3/TRBV12-4,many,TRBJ2-1,NA,CASSRGGLGDF,TGTGCCAGCAGCCGAGGGGGGTTGGGTGACTTC